The clone carrying this T cell receptor beta chain was detected many times. MiXCR was run by TCRdb on the 5' RACE reads, yielding one entry per CDR3 protein. Of around 180,000 distinct CDR3 sequences in the sample, around 13% were seen once. This sample was taken from a study of CD8 T cells in ankylosing spondylitis. Deletions cut 4 bases from V and 3 bases from J, with 13 bases between. Germline V gives CDR1 SGDLS, CDR2 YYNGEE. The CDR3 length is 14 residues. V usage is TRBV9 and J usage is TRBJ2-5, with D possibly TRBD1 on 6 matching bases. The sequence was obtained from a female donor with ankylosing spondylitis or in good health (not recorded which). Sequencing was done on a sample of blood, either unsorted or a sorted T cell fraction (not recorded which). As DNA, the CDR3 is TGTGCCAGCAGCCCCGGGACACTTAAAGAGACCCAGTACTTC. Protein sequence: CASSPGTLKETQYF.